The source of this TCR beta chain is a study of T cells in Graves' hyperthyroidism and ophthalmopathy (dated by TCRdb to the late 2010s). With respect to the entire study: Peripheral blood was collected at initial diagnosis, before any treatment. To identify TCR V-J signatures that set the groups apart, the researchers used a discovery cohort of approximately 98 patients, made up of around 42 with Graves' ophthalmopathy and about 55 with stable Graves' hyperthyroidism. Prospective prediction of ophthalmopathy was tested in an independent validation cohort consisting of roughly 20 hyperthyroidism patients and around 16 patients who later progressed to ophthalmopathy. The approximately 100 discovery patients were randomly divided into training and test sets at a 7:3 ratio. Thyroid tissue and blood T-cell repertoires from several Graves' hyperthyroidism patients were also compared in the study. After blood sampling, hyperthyroidism patients were treated with methimazole at a starting dose of 30 mg daily, and ophthalmopathy patients were treated with high-dose intravenous methylprednisolone. The paper describes TCR Vbeta CDR3 sequencing of more than 120 peripheral blood samples, made up of 43 ophthalmopathy patients, roughly 72 hyperthyroidism patients and roughly 17 progressor patients. The paper's findings and limits, for the study overall: Sample size was not statistically predetermined, and blinding of investigators to group allocation was not performed. Ophthalmopathy was separated from stable hyperthyroidism by a 13 V-J signature model, with roughly 88% sensitivity and about 81% specificity obtained in cross-validation and 80%/75% obtained in testing. Blood samples also contained most of the expanded thyroid clonotypes (frequency above 0.001), which suggests that blood repertoires may reflect thyroid immune responses. In validation, the model predicted progression to ophthalmopathy with 65% to 71% sensitivity and approximately 74% specificity, a median of roughly seven months before onset.

Amplification of TCR beta CDR3 regions was carried out from RNA transcripts. For the first round of RT-PCR on the TCR CDR3, the HTBI primer set was used together with the Qiagen OneStep RT-PCR kit. Libraries were constructed in a second round of multiplex PCR, after which size selection and purification were performed. Paired-end sequencing of the libraries was performed with 100 bp reads on an Illumina HiSeq2000. The paper's data handling went like this. Raw data were processed with SOAPnuke, discarding reads with adapters, uncalled bases, mean Phred below 15, or no exact constant-primer or identifier match. High-quality paired reads were merged with COPE v1.2.5, and unique nucleotide sequences were defined as clonotypes. MiTCR v1.1 was used to align the clonotypes against IMGT TRBV, TRBD and TRBJ reference segments. The analysis was restricted to V-J combinations with a frequency above 0.0001, which together covered roughly 99% of the repertoires. The TCS score was defined as the ratio of F50 (clonal expansion) to E x V (chaos), calculated using BLOSUM62-based TCRdist between CDR3 peptides within each V-J. Welch's t-statistics and random forest reduced around 510 V-J features to 13, which were used in a naive Bayes classifier (R e1071). In-frame beta chains were kept once TCRdb had trimmed the public reads at Q25 with fastp and called clones with MiXCR. Under each unique CDR3 protein, matching rows form one entry showing the most common genes and DNA. TCRdb, not the original authors, processed these V and J calls. The sample includes about 270,000 distinct CDR3 sequences, with over 20% observed a single time. Jointly, the top ten make up around 40% of the sample.

This clonotype came up many times. The clone's antigen remains unknown. Base quality data are lacking; no much larger clone is found one base away. CDR1 and CDR2 were assigned from the germline V gene (reference sequence) as SGHKS and YYEKEE. The CDR3 goes from the cysteine to the phenylalanine over 15 residues. The only DNA kept is the CDR3, 45 bases in frame from the first base. V lost 0 bases and J lost 4 bases; the stretch between them is 13 bases long. Ophthalmopathy patients had moderately to severely active disease, with a Clinical Activity Score of 3 or more, a NOSPECS grade of 4 or more, and a disease duration of less than 3 months. Patients with uncontrolled infections, other autoimmune diseases, pregnancy or lactation were excluded. Clinical symptoms, serum thyroxine and TRAb, thyroid ultrasound, and orbital computed tomography formed the basis for the diagnoses. Ficoll-Paque density gradient centrifugation was used to isolate PBMCs from under 11 ml of fresh peripheral blood. Trizol reagent was used to extract total RNA, and RNA quality was then checked on an Agilent 2100 Bioanalyzer.

The sequence is built from TRBV5-5 and TRBJ2-5, with a weak D call of TRBD1 (6 bases match). The receptor was isolated from a woman in her 40s with Graves' ophthalmopathy. The sample taken for sequencing was blood. DNA sequence: TGTGCCAGCAGCTTGGAGGGACACTACCTAGAGACCCAGTACTTC. Its amino acids are CASSLEGHYLETQYF.